Presented here are 20 T cell receptor beta chains from one specimen sequenced in a study of T cells in women clearing cervical HPV infection. Method: immunoSEQ multiplex PCR; TCRdb's copy keeps in-frame clones and lacks some. The sample data list 20,000 to 30,000 clones. The specimen was blood buffy coat. All receptors come from a woman aged 18 to 75 with a cervical HPV16 infection that either progressed to CIN3+ or cleared (not recorded which).

On this clone itself: Sequencing ends 3 residues short of the CDR3 end; the germline J gene provides the rest. The chain couples TRBV4-1 to TRBJ1-3; possible D gene TRBD1, 6 bases. This CDR3 contains 15 residues. The germline V and J ends were trimmed by 6 bases and 0 bases, with 12 bases remaining between them. Germline CDR1 reads MGHRA; CDR2 reads YSYEKL. This CDR3 reads CASSTGRFSGNTIYF. Partial CDR3 DNA: TGCGCCAGCAGTACAGGGCGATTCTCTGGAAACACC.

Concerning this clone: Read data end 3 residues before the CDR3 end; the end is taken from the germline J gene. V is TRBV20-1 and J is TRBJ1-2, with D possibly matching TRBD1 (6 bases). The CDR3 spans 15 residues. Trimming pared 3 bases from V and 3 bases from J, leaving 17 bases between. CDR1 and CDR2 (germline): DFQATT, SNEGSKA (reference sequence). The DNA read from the CDR3 is TGCAGTGCTAGGGACCCTCGGACAGCTGACTATGGC. The encoded protein is CSARDPRTADYG. Given in full, the CDR3 is CSARDPRTADYGYTF.

With respect to this clone: The DNA ends 3 residues before the CDR3 does, and the rest of the CDR3 is filled in from the germline J gene. The chain employs TRBV2 and TRBJ1-1, with D possibly TRBD1 on 5 matching bases. This CDR3 contains 15 residues. The ends were cut back, 2 bases at V and 2 bases at J, with 12 bases in the middle. Germline lookup yields CDR1 SNHLY and CDR2 FYNNEI. Partial CDR3 DNA: TGTGCCAGCAGTGAAATGGGGCTAGGCAACACTGAA. Its translation: CASSEMGLGNTE. In full, the CDR3 is CASSEMGLGNTEAFF. The full variable domain, completed using reference TRBV2 and TRBJ1-1, is EPEVTQTPSHQVTQMGQEVILRCVPISNHLYFYWYRQILGQKVEFLVSFYNNEISEKSEIFDDQFSVERPDGSNFTLKIRSTKLEDSAMYFCASSEMGLGNTEAFFGQGTRLTVV.

Note on this clone: The read ends 3 residues shy of where the CDR3 ends; the end is completed using the germline J gene. The chain links TRBV29-1 to TRBJ2-3, with TRBD2 matching 9 bases. J gave up 2 bases and V 6 bases, and 6 bases lay outside the gene matches. The length of the CDR3 is 14 residues. Germline V gene data show CDR1 as SQVTM and CDR2 as ANQGSEA. The CDR3 DNA, read in part, is TGCAGCGTGACGACTAGCGGCCCCACAGATACG. It translates to CSVTTSGPTDT. The CDR3 reads in full as CSVTTSGPTDTQYF.

Notes on this clone: The read terminates 3 residues before the CDR3 end, so the remaining end is supplied by the germline J gene. The chain recombines TRBV5-1 with TRBJ2-5; possible D gene TRBD2, 5 bases. The CDR3 covers 13 residues. Trimming removed 4 bases at V and 3 bases at J, with 10 bases between. CDR1 SGHRS and CDR2 YFSETQ come from the germline V gene. The CDR3 sequence is CASSPAGKETQYF. The DNA read from the CDR3 is TGCGCCAGCAGCCCGGCGGGTAAAGAGACC.

Turning to this clone: The sequenced fragment ends 3 residues before the CDR3 boundary, so the rest is inferred from the germline J gene. The chain joins TRBV11-2 to TRBJ2-1; D uncertain. The CDR3 sequence is 12 residues long. Looked up from germline, CDR1 is SGHAT and CDR2 is FQNNGV. Trimming pared 4 bases from V and 5 bases from J, leaving 6 bases between. CDR3 protein: CASSSSDNEQFF. The CDR3 bases that were read are TGTGCCAGCAGCTCCTCGGACAATGAG.

A word on this clone: The CDR3 extends 3 residues past the end of the read, so its final part is completed from the germline J gene. The chain joins TRBV5-1 to TRBJ2-7, with 7 bases that match TRBD1. V lost 5 bases to trimming and J lost 2 bases; unmatched junction nucleotides: 7. Germline-derived CDR1 and CDR2 are SGHRS and YFSETQ. The length of the CDR3 is 14 residues. CDR3 amino acids: CASRRDSATYEQYF. Partial CDR3 DNA: TGCGCCAGCAGACGGGACAGCGCGACCTACGAG.

With respect to this clone: Read sequence stops 3 residues before the CDR3 end, and the germline J gene provides the missing end. The chain uses TRBV6-2 or TRBV6-3 and TRBJ2-3; 8 positions match TRBD2. This CDR3 spans 13 amino acids. Germline CDR1 is MNHEY and CDR2 is SVGEGT. Trimming removed 7 bases from V and 4 bases from J; junction bases left unmatched: 4. The CDR3 sequence: CASKRERADTQYF. Partial CDR3 DNA: TGTGCCAGCAAGCGGGAGCGCGCAGATACG.

Turning to this clone: The read halts 3 residues ahead of the CDR3 end, with the missing end drawn from the germline J gene. The chain combines TRBV13 with TRBJ2-1; no reliable D call. This CDR3 comprises 14 residues. Germline CDR1 PRHDT, CDR2 FYEKMQ (reference sequence). The ends were cut back, 6 bases at V and 4 bases at J, with 13 bases in the middle. The CDR3 bases that were read are TGTGCCAGCAGAAGTGGCCCTGGTTACAATGAG. Translating it yields CASRSGPGYNE. The full CDR3 sequence reads CASRSGPGYNEQFF.

Worth noting for this clone: The CDR3 end falls 3 residues outside the read, so it is completed with the germline J gene. The rearrangement links TRBV11-2 to TRBJ1-6; no clear D gene. This CDR3 region has 14 residues. Trimming took 3 bases from V and 7 from J, leaving 10 bases between them. Germline loops: CDR1 SGHAT, CDR2 FQNNGV. The CDR3 spells CASSFVQPNSPLHF. The CDR3 DNA, read in part, is TGTGCCAGCAGCTTTGTACAGCCAAATTCACCC.

With respect to this clone: The CDR3 goes on 3 residues after the read ends, and that part is filled in from the germline J gene. The chain combines TRBV5-6 with TRBJ2-7, with 7 positions matching TRBD2. Trimming cost V 0 bases and J 4 bases; bases outside gene matches: 7. The CDR3 length is 15 residues. Germline assignment: CDR1 SGHDT and CDR2 YYEEEE. The DNA read from the CDR3 is TGTGCCAGCAGCTTGGGTGGACTAGACGGGTACGAG. It translates to CASSLGGLDGYE. The whole CDR3 reads CASSLGGLDGYEQYF.

In terms of frequency, this clone is medium-sized. The CDR3 end falls 3 residues outside the read, so it is completed with the germline J gene. This rearrangement joins TRBV5-1 to TRBJ1-4, with D possibly being TRBD1 (5 bases). CDR1 SGHRS and CDR2 YFSETQ come from the germline V gene. The CDR3 has 15 amino acids. Trimming took 7 bases from V and 5 from J, leaving 18 bases between them. CDR3 DNA, as far as it was read: TGCGCCAGCGGACTAGAGGGGAATTCAAATGAAAAA. Protein sequence: CASGLEGNSNEK. The complete CDR3 reads CASGLEGNSNEKLFF. Combining the CDR3 with reference TRBV5-1 and TRBJ1-4 gives the whole variable domain KAGVTQTPRYLIKTRGQQVTLSCSPISGHRSVSWYQQTPGQGLQFLFEYFSETQRNKGNFPGRFSGRQFSNSRSEMNVSTLELGDSALYLCASGLEGNSNEKLFFGSGTQLSVL.

On this clone: The sequence runs out 3 residues before the end of the CDR3; the remainder is reconstructed from the germline J gene. The chain joins TRBV5-1 to TRBJ2-1; 11 nucleotides agree with TRBD2. Germline lookup yields CDR1 SGHRS and CDR2 YFSETQ. The V segment lost 2 bases and the J segment 2 bases; nucleotides outside the gene matches: 3. This CDR3 region has 16 residues. CDR3 DNA (partial): TGCGCCAGCAGCTTAATGACTAGCGGGACCTACAATGAG. Its protein product is CASSLMTSGTYNE. The whole CDR3 protein is CASSLMTSGTYNEQFF.

In the case of this clone: The read ends 3 residues before the CDR3 terminus; that terminus is restored from the germline J gene. This chain links TRBV13 with TRBJ1-2, with D unclear. CDR1 is PRHDT, CDR2 FYEKMQ, per germline (reference sequence). The CDR3 length is 15 residues. CDR3 loop: CASSLIPQVAGGYTF. The CDR3 DNA, read in part, is TGTGCCAGCAGCTTAATCCCCCAGGTAGCGGGCGGC.

About this clone: The read gets to within 3 residues of the CDR3 end, and the germline J gene fills in the rest. V gene TRBV18 combines with J gene TRBJ2-7, with TRBD2 matching 8 bases. The CDR3 has 18 amino acids. The V gene end was trimmed by 0 bases and the J gene end by 4 bases; junction bases not matched to a gene: 14. CDR1 is KGHSH and CDR2 is LQKENI in the germline V gene. CDR3 bases read: TGTGCCAGCTCACCACCGTTGGGCCAAAAGCGGGAGACTTACGAG. As protein: CASSPPLGQKRETYE. The complete CDR3 sequence is CASSPPLGQKRETYEQYF.

Concerning this clone: The read halts 3 residues ahead of the CDR3 end, with the missing end drawn from the germline J gene. The chain links TRBV7-9 to TRBJ2-3; D not resolved. V lost 4 bases and J lost 3, with 11 bases in between. This CDR3 spans 14 amino acids. CDR1 and CDR2 from the germline V gene are SEHNR and FQNEAQ (reference sequence). CDR3 bases read: TGTGCCAGCAGCTCAGAGACATATACAGATACG. Residues: CASSSETYTDT. The complete CDR3 sequence is CASSSETYTDTQYF.

For this clone: The read ends 3 residues early relative to the CDR3; the germline J gene fills the gap. The V gene is TRBV5-6, the J gene TRBJ2-1, with TRBD2 matching 9 bases. CDR1 and CDR2 from the germline V gene are SGHDT and YYEEEE. The trim removed 6 bases at V and 6 bases at J, leaving 10 bases unmatched. The length of the CDR3 is 15 residues. The CDR3 region is CASTIPSGIVNEQFF. CDR3 DNA, as far as it was read: TGTGCCAGCACCATCCCTAGCGGGATAGTCAATGAG.

Turning to this clone: The CDR3 end falls 3 residues outside the read, so it is completed with the germline J gene. The chain employs TRBV29-1 and TRBJ2-7; the D is unclear. This CDR3 spans 11 amino acids. CDR1 SQVTM and CDR2 ANQGSEA come from the germline V gene. V lost 2 bases to trimming and J lost 3 bases, with 5 bases between them. CDR3 residues: CSVEILYEQYF. The CDR3 bases that were read are TGCAGCGTTGAAATTCTCTACGAG.

Of note for this clone: The CDR3 end lies 3 residues beyond the end of the read and is filled in from the germline J gene. This chain uses TRBV19 with TRBJ1-5; no firm D call. The CDR3 contains 14 residues. V dropped 3 bases and J dropped 1 base, with 7 bases sitting between them. Germline V gives CDR1 LNHDA, CDR2 SQIVND (reference sequence). CDR3 bases read: TGTGCCAGTAGTATGAGGCAAAGCAATCAGCCC. As protein: CASSMRQSNQP. The CDR3 in its entirety is CASSMRQSNQPQHF.

The sequenced part of the CDR3 DNA is TGCGCCAGCAGCCCACAGGGGAGTGGAGAGACC. Its protein product is CASSPQGSGET. The full CDR3 reads CASSPQGSGETQYF. The genes are TRBV5-1 and TRBJ2-5, with 7 bases lining up with TRBD1. The read terminates 3 residues ahead of where the CDR3 ends, so the germline J gene completes it. Per the germline V gene, CDR1 is SGHRS and CDR2 is YFSETQ. The CDR3 has 14 amino acids. V shed 4 bases, J shed 4 bases, and the junction held 7 bases outside the gene matches. The entire variable domain, with the rest obtained from reference TRBV5-1 and TRBJ2-5, is as follows: KAGVTQTPRYLIKTRGQQVTLSCSPISGHRSVSWYQQTPGQGLQFLFEYFSETQRNKGNFPGRFSGRQFSNSRSEMNVSTLELGDSALYLCASSPQGSGETQYFGPGTRLLVL.